This T cell receptor beta chain was identified during a study of shared clonotypes between healthy human individuals. At the level of the study: Per donor, CD8 memory used one plate, CD8 naive used two, CD4 memory used three and CD4 naive used three.

The CDR3 spans 13 residues. Per germline, CDR1 GTSNPN and CDR2 SVGIG (reference sequence). Trimming at V came to 8 bases and at J to 8 bases, leaving 11 bases not matched to a gene. With regard to this clone: The sample holds other DNA sequences that translate to the same CDR3.

The authors divided CD4+ cells into CD45RA+ naive and CD45RA-negative memory subsets. Generated by immunoSEQ multiplex PCR, the TCRdb table keeps only in-frame clones and is missing some. The sample includes some 2,100,000 clones, 90% to 96% of them seen just once. The specimen was naive CD4+ T cells sorted from blood. Documented subset: CD45RA+ positively selected. The V and J genes are TRBV30 and TRBJ1-4; 7 nucleotides agree with TRBD1. The sequence was collected from a young man in good health. CDR3 loop: CAARQGPYEKLFF. CDR3 nucleotides: TGTGCCGCGAGACAGGGACCCTACGAAAAACTGTTTTTT.